This TCR beta chain is from a study of vaccination and CD4 T cells after COVID-19. This clonotype was observed a handful of times. Its antigen is still unknown. Cultured CD4+ T cell DNA underwent sequencing with the Oncomine TCR Beta short-read assay. TCRdb ran MiXCR on the PCR reads and lists one entry per CDR3 protein. The sample consists of roughly 20,000 distinct CDR3 sequences, roughly two fifths of them appearing once. Treatment defined: roughly 11-day PBMC culture with coronavirus spike peptide pools or control peptides (ViraFEST assay). The CDR3 consists of 13 residues. Trimming pared 6 bases from V and 5 bases from J, leaving 13 bases between. The germline gives CDR1 MNHNS, CDR2 SASEGT.

The clonotype was recovered from a human donor who had recovered from COVID-19. The sample here was CD4+ T cells from blood, cultured in vitro, taken after SARS-CoV-2 vaccination. The V and J genes are TRBV6-1 and TRBJ1-1, with a weak D call TRBD1 (6 bases). Here the CDR3 reads CASRTTRGTEAFF. The CDR3 DNA is TGTGCCAGCAGGACCACGAGGGGGACTGAAGCTTTCTTT.